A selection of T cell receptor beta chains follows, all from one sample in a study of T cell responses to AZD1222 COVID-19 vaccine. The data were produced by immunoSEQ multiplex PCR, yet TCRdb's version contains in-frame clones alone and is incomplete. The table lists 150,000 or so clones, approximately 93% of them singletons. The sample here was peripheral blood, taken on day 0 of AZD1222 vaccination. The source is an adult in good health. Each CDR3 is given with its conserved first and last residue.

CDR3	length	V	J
CAWSVLGAGDNQPQHF	16	TRBV30	TRBJ1-5
CATAVDTSSYNEQFF	15	TRBV6-5	TRBJ2-1
CAISEKGHSRTYGYTF	16	TRBV10-3	TRBJ1-2
CSVDGEGAGELFF	13	TRBV29-1	TRBJ2-2
CASSLHATGELFF	13	TRBV5-1	TRBJ2-2
CASSPDQGSNEQFF	14	TRBV18	TRBJ2-1
CASRRTAFSGNTIYF	15	TRBV28	TRBJ1-3
CASSYSDGLEETQYF	15	TRBV6-5	TRBJ2-5
CASRDRAHEQYF	12	TRBV6-5	TRBJ2-7
CASSLATSGTRNNEQFF	17	TRBV5-1	TRBJ2-1
CSVGTSISYEQYF	13	TRBV29-1	TRBJ2-7
CASSLEAIPYEQYF	14	TRBV7-2	TRBJ2-7
CASSLYRDTDNYGYTF	16	TRBV9	TRBJ1-2
CAWSPGRGDYGYTF	14	TRBV30	TRBJ1-2
CASSFPSTGELFF	13	TRBV28	TRBJ2-2
CASSPAAPYNEQFF	14	TRBV23-1	TRBJ2-1
CASSIKFGNTIYF	13	TRBV19	TRBJ1-3
CASSARVTDQPQHF	14	TRBV9	TRBJ1-5
CASSQTSGHTDTQYF	15	TRBV27	TRBJ2-3
CASSLAPSSLRYEQYF	16	TRBV11-1	TRBJ2-7
CAWSVGSSWDNYGYTF	16	TRBV30	TRBJ1-2
CAISESAGGGQPQHF	15	TRBV10-3	TRBJ1-5
CASSPRTSSYEQYF	14	TRBV18	TRBJ2-7
CASSLGRTPPMNTEAFF	17	TRBV27	TRBJ1-1
CASSPNGVPDTQYF	14	TRBV28	TRBJ2-3
CSVETYTPQANYGYTF	16	TRBV29-1	TRBJ1-2
CASSPRGYGYTF	12	TRBV21-1	TRBJ1-2
CAWSRDSHNEKLFF	14	TRBV30	TRBJ1-4
CASRNPGSTEGTEAFF	16	TRBV27	TRBJ1-1
CAWSPPDITQYF	12	TRBV30	TRBJ2-3
CASSLEGDAFEKLFF	15	TRBV7-9	TRBJ1-4
CASSLGLAGGRADTQYF	17	TRBV5-1	TRBJ2-3
CASSYIYRAREKLFF	15	TRBV2	TRBJ1-4
CASSDNEPYEQYF	13	TRBV10-2	TRBJ2-7
CASSVAPNTGELFF	14	TRBV9	TRBJ2-2
CASSLSGSWNEQFF	14	TRBV27	TRBJ2-1
CASSPPFGSAFF	12	TRBV14	TRBJ1-1
CASRTTRNTEAFF	13	TRBV6-5	TRBJ1-1
CASSLAAKGRGYSYEQYF	18	TRBV11-2	TRBJ2-7
CASSLGQGRSPLHF	14	TRBV5-1	TRBJ1-6
CASSHYRGENTGELFF	16	TRBV4-1	TRBJ2-2